These T cell receptor beta chains were read from a single sample in a study of T cell responses to AZD1222 COVID-19 vaccine. Only in-frame clones appear in the TCRdb table, and some are missing; sequencing was by immunoSEQ multiplex PCR. The sample has about 270,000 clones; approximately 94% are singletons. Source: peripheral blood, taken 28 days after the second AZD1222 dose. These TCRs come from an adult who received the AZD1222 COVID-19 vaccine. Both conserved end residues are part of each CDR3. Fields, in order: D gene, V gene, clone size, J gene, CDR3 protein, CDR3 DNA. D genes are given only for firm matches. The size field is filled for only some rows; it gives once, few, many or a size class.

NA	TRBV5-1	once	TRBJ2-3	CASRSEYTQYF	TGCGCCAGCAGGTCGGAGTATACGCAGTATTTT
NA	TRBV28	NA	TRBJ1-3	CASSGKPGNTIYF	TGTGCCAGCAGTGGAAAGCCTGGAAACACCATATATTTT
TRBD2	TRBV5-1	NA	TRBJ2-1	CASSQTSGGAPSNEQFF	TGCGCCAGCAGCCAGACTAGCGGGGGGGCCCCGAGCAATGAGCAGTTCTTC
TRBD2	TRBV29-1	NA	TRBJ2-7	CSVELAGVSYEQYF	TGCAGCGTTGAGCTAGCGGGAGTGTCCTACGAGCAGTACTTC
TRBD2	TRBV15	NA	TRBJ2-1	CATSRDRAGAGEQFF	TGTGCCACCAGCAGAGATCGAGCGGGAGCGGGTGAGCAGTTCTTC
TRBD1	TRBV12-3/TRBV12-4	once	TRBJ2-7	CASRRQGVYEQYF	TGTGCCAGCAGGAGACAGGGGGTCTACGAGCAGTACTTC
NA	TRBV19	once	TRBJ2-7	CASSPRRVRDEQYF	TGTGCCAGTAGTCCTAGGCGGGTTCGGGACGAGCAGTACTTC
TRBD1	TRBV5-1	NA	TRBJ1-6	CASSPAGTALESLHF	TGCGCCAGCAGCCCGGCCGGGACAGCCCTGGAATCCCTCCACTTT
NA	TRBV10-3	NA	TRBJ1-1	CAISESWAVRLNTEAFF	TGTGCCATCAGTGAGTCTTGGGCGGTCAGGTTGAACACTGAAGCTTTCTTT
NA	TRBV15	NA	TRBJ1-5	CATRRGTGDQPQHF	TGTGCCACCAGGAGGGGGACGGGGGATCAGCCCCAGCATTTT
NA	TRBV6-1	NA	TRBJ1-5	CASSEDVIGHF	TGTGCCAGCAGTGAAGACGTGATAGGGCATTTT
TRBD2	TRBV11-2	NA	TRBJ2-7	CASSLEAGGPREQYF	TGTGCCAGCAGCTTGGAAGCGGGGGGGCCTAGGGAGCAGTACTTC
TRBD1	TRBV18	NA	TRBJ2-7	CASSPGGTGHAYEQYF	TGTGCCAGCTCACCGGGCGGGACAGGCCATGCCTACGAGCAGTACTTC
TRBD2	TRBV7-3	NA	TRBJ2-7	CASSLTSGGSYEQYF	TGTGCCAGCAGCTTAACCAGCGGGGGCTCCTACGAGCAGTACTTC
TRBD2	TRBV6-2/TRBV6-3	NA	TRBJ2-3	CASSSRLAGSQEKDTQYF	TGTGCCAGCAGTTCAAGACTAGCGGGTTCCCAAGAGAAGGATACGCAGTATTTT
NA	TRBV9	NA	TRBJ2-3	CASSVGGSVTDTQYF	TGTGCCAGCAGCGTAGGTGGGAGCGTAACAGATACGCAGTATTTT
NA	TRBV7-9	NA	TRBJ2-1	CASSLAEEQFF	TGTGCCAGCAGCTTAGCAGAGGAGCAGTTCTTC
NA	TRBV25-1	NA	TRBJ2-7	CASSEDRDINEQYF	TGTGCCAGCAGTGAAGATAGGGACATCAACGAGCAGTACTTC
NA	TRBV7-9	NA	TRBJ2-1	CASTFSAASSYNEQFF	TGTGCCAGCACCTTCTCGGCGGCGAGCTCCTACAATGAGCAGTTCTTC
NA	TRBV10-3	NA	TRBJ2-7	CAISDRDPRGEQYF	TGTGCCATCAGTGACCGGGACCCGCGGGGCGAGCAGTACTTC
NA	TRBV28	once	TRBJ2-7	CASSPTGTLSSYEQYF	TGTGCCAGCAGTCCCACCGGGACCCTTAGCTCCTACGAGCAGTACTTC
NA	TRBV28	NA	TRBJ1-1	CASIPGGIPTEAFF	TGTGCCAGCATCCCGGGGGGTATCCCCACTGAAGCTTTCTTT
NA	TRBV6-5	once	TRBJ1-2	CASSRSGGSGYTF	TGTGCCAGCAGCCGTTCGGGGGGCTCTGGCTACACCTTC
NA	TRBV11-1	NA	TRBJ1-1	CASSVRYEGTEAFF	TGTGCCAGCAGCGTCCGATATGAGGGCACTGAAGCTTTCTTT
NA	TRBV5-8	NA	TRBJ2-7	CASSLPGRDHYEQYF	TGTGCCAGCAGCTTACCTGGGCGGGATCACTACGAGCAGTACTTC
NA	TRBV7-2	NA	TRBJ2-7	CASSSLPGAVKEQYF	TGTGCCAGCAGCTCCCTCCCCGGGGCAGTCAAGGAGCAGTACTTC
NA	TRBV5-1	NA	TRBJ1-5	CASSLTGDQPQHF	TGCGCCAGCAGCCTAACAGGCGATCAGCCCCAGCATTTT
NA	TRBV20-1	NA	TRBJ1-5	CSASRLNQPQHF	TGCAGTGCTAGTAGACTGAATCAGCCCCAGCATTTT
NA	TRBV5-1	NA	TRBJ1-1	CASSLAHSNTEAFF	TGCGCCAGCAGCTTGGCACACTCGAACACTGAAGCTTTCTTT
NA	TRBV3-1/TRBV3-2	once	TRBJ1-1	CASSRGGLAEAFF	TGTGCCAGCAGCCGGGGGGGTCTCGCTGAAGCTTTCTTT
NA	TRBV6-6	NA	TRBJ2-7	CASSQAGPYEQYF	TGTGCCAGCAGTCAGGCTGGCCCCTACGAGCAGTACTTC
TRBD2	TRBV18	NA	TRBJ2-2	CASSPPAGASGELFF	TGTGCCAGCTCACCACCGGCGGGAGCATCCGGGGAGCTGTTTTTT
TRBD2	TRBV7-3	NA	TRBJ2-1	CASSSGLADNEQFF	TGTGCCAGCAGCTCCGGACTAGCGGACAATGAGCAGTTCTTC
NA	TRBV9	NA	TRBJ1-2	CASSSSYGYTF	TGTGCCAGCAGCTCGAGCTATGGCTACACCTTC
NA	TRBV2	NA	TRBJ1-2	CASAVAGSGGYTF	TGTGCCAGCGCCGTGGCAGGCTCGGGTGGCTACACCTTC
NA	TRBV11-2	NA	TRBJ1-1	CASSLLISGGWGTEAFF	TGTGCCAGCAGCTTATTAATTTCGGGGGGATGGGGCACTGAAGCTTTCTTT
TRBD2	TRBV5-4	NA	TRBJ2-7	CASSHLSGRVYEQYF	TGTGCCAGCAGCCATCTTAGCGGGAGGGTTTACGAGCAGTACTTC
TRBD1	TRBV10-2	NA	TRBJ2-7	CASRSPRQGASYEQYF	TGCGCCAGCAGGAGCCCCCGACAGGGGGCCTCCTACGAGCAGTACTTC
NA	TRBV2	NA	TRBJ2-7	CASSGLDSAYEQYF	TGTGCCAGCAGTGGGCTGGACTCCGCCTACGAGCAGTACTTC
NA	TRBV6-4	NA	TRBJ2-5	CASSDPRQGGETQYF	TGTGCCAGCAGTGACCCTCGGCAGGGTGGGGAGACCCAGTACTTC
NA	TRBV29-1	NA	TRBJ2-1	CSVNTRFSYNEQFF	TGCAGCGTTAATACGCGGTTTTCCTACAATGAGCAGTTCTTC
NA	TRBV19	NA	TRBJ1-5	CASSPPENPLHF	TGTGCCAGTAGTCCTCCAGAGAATCCCCTTCATTTT
NA	TRBV19	NA	TRBJ2-5	CASSIVGRPPGTQYF	TGTGCCAGTAGTATAGTAGGACGGCCTCCGGGGACCCAGTACTTC
TRBD2	TRBV7-9	NA	TRBJ2-7	CASSPSGELGSEYF	TGTGCCAGCAGCCCTAGCGGGGAGTTGGGATCGGAGTACTTC
NA	TRBV5-5	NA	TRBJ2-2	CASSLVLPTNTGELFF	TGTGCCAGCAGCTTGGTTCTGCCAACGAACACCGGGGAGCTGTTTTTT
TRBD1	TRBV2	NA	TRBJ1-1	CASSEGGQGGYGALNTEAFF	TGTGCCAGCAGTGAAGGTGGACAGGGTGGCTATGGGGCTTTGAACACTGAAGCTTTCTTT
NA	TRBV28	NA	TRBJ2-2	CASSSTGSNTGELFF	TGTGCCAGCAGTTCTACAGGATCGAACACCGGGGAGCTGTTTTTT
TRBD2	TRBV28	NA	TRBJ2-7	CASRSPSAGGYEQYF	TGTGCCAGCAGATCCCCCTCGGCGGGAGGCTACGAGCAGTACTTC
NA	TRBV28	NA	TRBJ1-3	CASSRGNTIYF	TGTGCCAGCAGCCGTGGAAACACCATATATTTT
TRBD1	TRBV9	NA	TRBJ1-2	CASSPIGQGSYGYTF	TGTGCCAGCAGCCCGATCGGACAGGGCAGCTATGGCTACACCTTC
TRBD1	TRBV19	NA	TRBJ2-2	CASIRTGTDTGELFF	TGTGCCAGTATCCGGACAGGGACGGACACCGGGGAGCTGTTTTTT
NA	TRBV6-5	NA	TRBJ1-2	CASSLEGNYGYTF	TGTGCCAGCAGTTTGGAAGGGAACTATGGCTACACCTTC
NA	TRBV3-1/TRBV3-2	NA	TRBJ2-4	CASSSYRADKNIQYF	TGTGCCAGCAGCTCTTACAGGGCGGACAAAAACATTCAGTACTTC
NA	TRBV2	NA	TRBJ2-5	CASTQKETQYF	TGTGCCAGCACTCAGAAAGAGACCCAGTACTTC